The source of this T cell receptor (beta chain) is a study of shared clonotypes between healthy human individuals. In its sample, this clone was seen once. Once extracted for a subset, genomic DNA was divided evenly among several immunoSEQ plates. TCRdb keeps only in-frame clones here, not all; method: immunoSEQ multiplex PCR. The table lists roughly 1.4 million clones, 97% to 99% of them singletons, with 0.36% in the top ten. The trim removed 4 bases at V and 0 bases at J, leaving 6 bases unmatched. The CDR3 extends over 15 amino acids. Germline assignment: CDR1 SEHNR and CDR2 FQNEAQ (reference sequence). In the CD4+ fraction, cells were divided into CD45RA+ naive and CD45RA-negative memory subsets.

Sequenced input: naive CD4+ T cells sorted from blood. Subset meaning: CD45RA+ positively selected. The chain has TRBV7-9 and TRBJ2-7; 7 bases agree with TRBD2. The sequence was collected from a man aged 25-40 years in good health. CDR3 amino acids: CASSYAGGNSYEQYF. The CDR3 region has the DNA TGTGCCAGCAGCTACGCCGGGGGGAACTCCTACGAGCAGTACTTC.